These 32 T cell receptor beta chains came from one sample sequenced in a study of breast tumors, draining lymph nodes, adjacent tissues. Using its own MiXCR run on the multiplex PCR reads, TCRdb lists one record per CDR3 protein. The sample lists around 230,000 distinct CDR3 sequences, 34% occurring once. Axillary draining lymph nodes of breast cancer patients supplied the node samples. Sequences were obtained from axillary lymph node tissue. The receptor source for this set is a female donor with breast cancer. Some clones in this sample may be carry-over from other donors' samples.

Ten or more counts support this clonotype. V gene TRBV2 combines with J gene TRBJ1-5; D perhaps matches TRBD1 (6 bases). Looked up from germline, CDR1 is SNHLY and CDR2 is FYNNEI. This CDR3 is built from 17 residues. Trimming removed 8 bases at V and 0 bases at J, with 20 bases between. The CDR3 nucleotides are TGTGCCAGCCGCTTGAGGGTAGGACAGCTTAGCAATCAGCCCCAGCATTTT. As protein: CASRLRVGQLSNQPQHF.

Regarding this clonotype: This CDR3 fails to terminate in the conserved phenylalanine or tryptophan, so it likely reflects a read error. Because the CDR3's place on the DNA is in doubt, the DNA is left out and the CDR3 is given as listed by TCRdb. The rearrangement uses TRBV20-1 and TRBJ2-6. The CDR3 numbers 13 amino acids, ends counted. Germline-derived CDR1 and CDR2 are DFQATT and SNEGSKA (reference sequence). The CDR3 is CSARASGANVLVL.

This sequence joins TRBV2 and TRBJ1-1; D gene unclear. This CDR3 is 14 amino acids long. Trimming left V 5 bases short and J 5 bases short, with 15 bases between. Germline CDR1 SNHLY, CDR2 FYNNEI. This CDR3 reads CASSFRTVGTEAFF. The CDR3 DNA follows: TGTGCCAGCAGTTTCCGGACCGTCGGTACTGAAGCTTTCTTT. Filled out from reference TRBV2 and TRBJ1-1, the complete variable domain reads EPEVTQTPSHQVTQMGQEVILRCVPISNHLYFYWYRQILGQKVEFLVSFYNNEISEKSEIFDDQFSVERPDGSNFTLKIRSTKLEDSAMYFCASSFRTVGTEAFFGQGTRLTVV.

This clonotype came up many times. As DNA, the CDR3 is TGTGCCAGTAGGCCTAGACCCGGGACAGGAGAAGAGACCCAGTACTTC. It codes for CASRPRPGTGEETQYF. The chain links TRBV19 to TRBJ2-5, with TRBD1 matching over 8 bases. The V gene's germline CDR1 is LNHDA and CDR2 SQIVND (reference sequence). After removal of 6 bases from V and 3 bases from J, the junction contained 12 bases not matched to a gene. This CDR3 spans 16 amino acids. Full variable domain (remainder filled in from reference TRBV19 and TRBJ2-5): DGGITQSPKYLFRKEGQNVTLSCEQNLNHDAMYWYRQDPGQGLRLIYYSQIVNDFQKGDIAEGYSVSREKKESFPLTVTSAQKNPTAFYLCASRPRPGTGEETQYFGPGTRLLVL.

The chain carries TRBV20-1 and TRBJ2-5; a weak D match, TRBD2 (6 bases). The CDR3 loop spans 16 amino acids. From germline, CDR1 is DFQATT and CDR2 SNEGSKA (reference sequence). V was pared by 6 bases and J by 11 bases, with 31 bases between. The CDR3 protein is CSAARDGTFPGDTQYF. CDR3 sequence (DNA): TGCAGTGCCGCTAGAGATGGGACTTTCCCCGGGGATACGCAGTACTTC.

This clonotype was picked up many times. The chain couples TRBV9 to TRBJ1-3, with unresolved D. The CDR3 has 15 amino acids. CDR1 is SGDLS, CDR2 YYNGEE, per germline. Trimming shortened V by 1 base and J by 2 bases, and 10 bases separated the two germline ends. The CDR3 is CASSVTGLTGNTIYF. The CDR3 coding sequence is TGTGCCAGCAGCGTAACTGGGCTTACTGGAAACACCATATATTTT.

The sample holds a few counts of this clonotype. The chain has TRBV20-1 and TRBJ2-4, with a tentative D call TRBD2 (6 bases). The germline V gene encodes CDR1 DFQATT and CDR2 SNEGSKA (reference sequence). V was shortened by 7 bases and J by 1 base, with 14 bases between the two germline ends. This CDR3 is built from 14 residues. CDR3 nucleotide sequence: TGCAGTGTTAACTCCGGGGGTGCCAAAAACATTCAGTACTTC. Protein sequence: CSVNSGGAKNIQYF.

The chain has TRBV7-2 and TRBJ2-3; 10 bases are shared with TRBD1. V lost 3 bases to trimming and J lost 6 bases; unmatched junction nucleotides: 3. Germline V gene data show CDR1 as SGHTA and CDR2 as FQGNSA. The CDR3 has 14 amino acids. The CDR3 loop reads CASSFDRGRDTQYF. The CDR3 coding sequence is TGTGCCAGCAGCTTCGACAGGGGGCGCGATACGCAGTATTTT.

The chain couples TRBV14 to TRBJ2-1, with TRBD1 matching over 10 bases. Trimming at V came to 2 bases and at J to 7 bases, leaving 5 bases not matched to a gene. Germline assignment: CDR1 SGHDN and CDR2 FVKESK. The CDR3 covers 15 residues. CDR3: CASSQPRDRGNEQFF. The DNA of the CDR3 is TGTGCCAGCAGCCAACCCCGGGACAGGGGAAATGAGCAGTTCTTC.

V gene TRBV6-5 combines with J gene TRBJ2-2, with 10 positions matching TRBD2. The CDR3 spans 16 residues. Germline V gene sequence: CDR1 MNHEY, CDR2 SVGAGI. V was clipped by 6 bases and J by 4 bases; unmatched bases: 8. The DNA of the CDR3 is TGTGCCAGCAGCCGCAGACTAGCGGGCCCCACCGGGGAGCTGTTTTTT. Translation: CASSRRLAGPTGELFF.

The table lists this clonotype with many counts. The chain couples TRBV19 to TRBJ2-1; 8 bases are a match to TRBD2. Germline V lookup: CDR1 LNHDA, CDR2 SQIVND (reference sequence). The CDR3 spans 15 residues. The trim removed 7 bases at V and 0 bases at J, leaving 5 bases unmatched. CDR3 in DNA: TGTGCCAGTACCAGCGGGACTAGCTCCTACAATGAGCAGTTCTTC. This gives the protein CASTSGTSSYNEQFF.

This clonotype was recorded a few times. The V call is TRBV6-2 or TRBV6-3, the J call TRBJ2-1; D perhaps matches TRBD1 (5 bases). Germline CDR1 reads MNHEY; CDR2 reads SVGEGT. CDR3 length: 15 residues. V lost 2 bases and J lost 5, with 13 bases in between. CDR3 coding DNA: TGTGCCAGCAGTTACAGGGAAAGGGGAAACAATGAGCAGTTCTTC. The encoded protein is CASSYRERGNNEQFF.

This clonotype was recorded many times. The chain combines TRBV13 with TRBJ2-7; TRBD2 aligns across 7 bases. The CDR3 is made up of 14 amino acids. The ends lost 5 bases at V and 2 bases at J; junction bases unmatched: 6. The V gene's germline CDR1 is PRHDT and CDR2 FYEKMQ (reference sequence). DNA for the CDR3: TGTGCCAGCAGCCCCTCGGCGGGAGCCTACGAGCAGTACTTC. This codes for CASSPSAGAYEQYF.

This clonotype has more than one count but fewer than ten. The rearrangement uses TRBV13 and TRBJ2-2; D perhaps matches TRBD1 (6 bases). V was pared by 6 bases and J by 6 bases, with 26 bases between. CDR3 length equals 18 residues. Germline lookup yields CDR1 PRHDT and CDR2 FYEKMQ (reference sequence). The CDR3 sequence: CASRDPSGREQGSGELFF. CDR3 DNA sequence: TGTGCCAGCAGGGACCCATCGGGGCGAGAACAGGGATCCGGGGAGCTGTTTTTT. The whole variable domain, remainder taken from reference TRBV13 and TRBJ2-2, is AAGVIQSPRHLIKEKRETATLKCYPIPRHDTVYWYQQGPGQDPQFLISFYEKMQSDKGSIPDRFSAQQFSDYHSELNMSSLELGDSALYFCASRDPSGREQGSGELFFGEGSRLTVL.

Ten or more counts support this clonotype. The genes are TRBV6-4 and TRBJ2-3; 8 nucleotides line up with TRBD2. The CDR3 is 15 amino acids. The germline gives CDR1 MRHNA, CDR2 SNTAGT. Trimming cost V 4 bases and J 2 bases; bases outside gene matches: 5. Here the CDR3 DNA reads TGTGCCAGCAGTGCTAGCGGGTTTTCCACAGATACGCAGTATTTT. Its translation: CASSASGFSTDTQYF.

This clonotype has ten or more counts. The rearrangement links TRBV19 to TRBJ1-5; D is undetermined. From germline, CDR1 is LNHDA and CDR2 SQIVND (reference sequence). The V and J ends lost 6 bases and 0 bases respectively, with 12 bases between them. The CDR3 totals 15 residues. CDR3 nucleotide sequence: TGTGCCAGTAGGACCGGGAGTGGTAGCAATCAGCCCCAGCATTTT. Translating gives CASRTGSGSNQPQHF.

For this clonotype: Likely a read error: the CDR3 ends without its conserved phenylalanine or tryptophan. The DNA is omitted, as the CDR3 cannot be located on it reliably, and the CDR3 follows TCRdb's listing. The chain uses TRBV19 and TRBJ1-3; no check of the table's D call, TRBD1, against the DNA was made. Per the germline V gene, CDR1 is LNHDA and CDR2 is SQIVND (reference sequence). The CDR3 is 11 residues long, ends included. CDR3 in amino acids: CASSVVLRGHA.

This clonotype appeared once. This rearrangement joins TRBV7-3 to TRBJ2-2; D unclear. Per germline, CDR1 SGHTA and CDR2 FQGTGA. The V end lost 8 bases, the J end lost 5 bases, and 9 bases lay between the germline ends. This CDR3 region has 12 residues. CDR3 region: CASRSYTGELFF. As DNA, the CDR3 is TGTGCCAGCCGTTCATATACCGGGGAGCTGTTTTTT.

This clonotype was observed many times. This rearrangement joins TRBV24-1 to TRBJ1-6; no firm D call. Trimming shortened V by 1 base and J by 5 bases, and 8 bases separated the two germline ends. Germline V gene lookup returns CDR1 KGHDR and CDR2 SFDVKD. CDR3 size: 15 residues. CDR3 in amino acids: CATSDFRTDNSPLHF. The DNA for the CDR3 is TGTGCCACCAGTGATTTCCGGACGGATAATTCACCCCTCCACTTT.

The chain combines TRBV15 with TRBJ2-7, with D maybe TRBD2 (7 bases). V gave up 3 bases and J gave up 0 bases, with 18 bases separating them. The CDR3 runs to 17 residues. CDR1 and CDR2 from the germline V gene are LNHNV and YYDKDF (reference sequence). This CDR3 reads CATSSLGGAGSSYEQYF. As DNA, the CDR3 is TGTGCCACCAGCAGCTTAGGGGGAGCGGGGAGCTCCTACGAGCAGTACTTC.

The chain couples TRBV7-9 to TRBJ2-6, with D tentatively TRBD1 (6 bases). The ends were cut back, 5 bases at V and 2 bases at J, with 16 bases in the middle. Germline CDR1 reads SEHNR; CDR2 reads FQNEAQ (reference sequence). The CDR3 spans 17 residues. As DNA, the CDR3 is TGTGCCAGCAGCCGCCGAGGAGCAGGGGCTGGGGCCAACGTCCTGACTTTC. It yields the protein CASSRRGAGAGANVLTF.

As concerns this clonotype: A read error may account for a junction end that differs from germline. The V and J genes are TRBV24-1 and TRBJ2-7; TRBD1 or TRBD2 may be the D gene (5 bases each). Per the germline V gene, CDR1 is KGHDR and CDR2 is SFDVKD. The length of the CDR3 is 12 residues. CDR3 nucleotide sequence: TGTGCTACCAGGGACGGAGGCGGGGAGCAGTACTTC. Residues: CATRDGGGEQYF.

This clonotype was detected many times. V is TRBV7-6 and J is TRBJ2-2; 8 bases match TRBD1. CDR3 size: 16 residues. The germline V gene has CDR1 SGHVS and CDR2 FNYEAQ. Trimming cost V 3 bases and J 8 bases; bases outside gene matches: 11. CDR3 sequence reads: CASSFVAGGAAGELFF. The CDR3 DNA sequence: TGTGCCAGCAGCTTTGTGGCAGGGGGCGCGGCTGGGGAGCTGTTTTTT.

This clonotype was observed many times. The chain carries TRBV7-8 and TRBJ1-5; possible D gene TRBD1, 5 bases. V lost 5 bases and J 1 base, leaving 12 bases between the germline ends. The CDR3 totals 15 residues. CDR1 SGHVS and CDR2 FQNEAQ come from the germline V gene. CDR3 residues: CASSKQTVSNQPQHF. CDR3 DNA: TGTGCCAGCAGCAAGCAGACAGTGAGCAATCAGCCCCAGCATTTT.

This clonotype was picked up a small number of times. This may be a read error, as it is one base from a much larger clone. The V gene is TRBV12-3 or TRBV12-4, the J gene TRBJ2-1; 7 bases are shared with TRBD2. The CDR3 totals 14 residues. V lost 6 bases, J lost 4 bases, and 6 bases stayed unmatched. For the CDR3, the DNA is TGTGCCAGCAGCCACGCGGGGGAATACAATGAGCAGTTCTTC. It codes for CASSHAGEYNEQFF.

The chain carries TRBV12-5 and TRBJ2-4, with TRBD1 matching over 9 bases. CDR3 size: 15 residues. Looked up from germline, CDR1 is LGHNT and CDR2 is FRNRAP. After removal of 9 bases from V and 8 bases from J, the junction contained 14 bases not matched to a gene. CDR3 protein: CASNRPGTGLDIQYF. The CDR3 DNA sequence: TGTGCTAGCAACAGACCAGGGACAGGGCTAGACATTCAGTACTTC.

As for this clonotype: This may be a read error: a much more frequent sequence differs by one nucleotide. J is TRBJ2-1 and V is TRBV11-3; D is perhaps TRBD1 (6 bases). Germline CDR1 SGHNT, CDR2 YENEEA. Trimming shortened V by 4 bases and J by 6 bases, and 19 bases separated the two germline ends. The CDR3 is made up of 16 amino acids. The CDR3 spells CASSYTGQTLSNEQFF. CDR3 sequence (DNA): TGTGCCAGCAGCTACACCGGACAGACACTTAGCAATGAGCAGTTCTTC.

J is TRBJ2-7 and V is TRBV2, with 9 bases identical to TRBD2. Germline V gene data show CDR1 as SNHLY and CDR2 as FYNNEI. V shed 5 bases and J 4 bases; nucleotides not matched to a gene: 21. CDR3 length: 19 residues. CDR3 DNA sequence: TGTGCCAGCAGTTTAAGCGGGCGGGGCTTGAAGCGGGAGGTTTACGAGCAGTACTTC. Encoded protein: CASSLSGRGLKREVYEQYF.

Ten or more counts support this clonotype. The chain joins TRBV3-1 to TRBJ2-7; D gene uncertain. With 1 base removed from V and 1 base from J, the gap between germline ends came to 8 bases. The CDR3 extends over 14 amino acids. Per the germline V gene, CDR1 is LGHDT and CDR2 is YNNKEL (reference sequence). The chain's CDR3 is CASSQARLSYEQYF. The CDR3 coding sequence is TGTGCCAGCAGCCAAGCAAGGTTGTCCTACGAGCAGTACTTC.

This clonotype was found a few times. The J gene is TRBJ2-5, the V gene TRBV18; the D gene is possibly TRBD1 (6 bases). Germline V gene lookup returns CDR1 KGHSH and CDR2 LQKENI. Trimming stripped 3 bases from V and 2 bases from J, with 10 bases between. The CDR3 extends over 14 amino acids. The CDR3 here is CASSPLGQQETQYF. The DNA of the CDR3 is TGTGCCAGCTCACCGTTGGGACAACAAGAGACCCAGTACTTC.

The CDR3: CASSILAGGLQSLPYNEQFF. DNA of the CDR3: TGTGCCAGCAGCATACTAGCGGGGGGTCTCCAGTCCTTACCCTACAATGAGCAGTTCTTC. The chain recombines TRBV7-9 with TRBJ2-1; 12 bases are a match to TRBD2. Per the germline V gene, CDR1 is SEHNR and CDR2 is FQNEAQ (reference sequence). CDR3 length: 20 residues. The junction had 16 bases not matched to a gene; V was cut back by 5 bases and J by 2 bases.

This clonotype was counted ten times or more. The rearrangement joins TRBV7-2 to TRBJ1-2, with unresolved D. Germline V lookup: CDR1 SGHTA, CDR2 FQGNSA. This CDR3 region has 15 residues. The V end was cut by 6 bases, the J end by 0 bases, with 14 bases between. In nucleotides, the CDR3 is TGTGCCAGCAGTACTGGGATTGGGGCTAACTATGGCTACACCTTC. Translation gives CASSTGIGANYGYTF.